Shown below are 19 T cell receptor beta chains from a single sample sequenced in a study of cytomegalovirus exposure and HLA in healthy donors. PCR was performed using 60 Vbeta and 13 Jbeta primers. Profiled with immunoSEQ multiplex PCR; TCRdb holds only in-frame clones, not every one. This table has 95,000 to 100,000 clones, around 80% appearing once. The sequencing sample was made of PBMCs. These receptors were obtained from a man in his fifties or sixties in good health and CMV-seropositive.

The chain employs TRBV29-1 and TRBJ1-1, with D unclear. V was shortened by 7 bases and J by 1 base, with 7 bases between the two germline ends. CDR1 and CDR2 (germline): SQVTM, ANQGSEA. This CDR3 contains 11 residues. The CDR3 nucleotides are TGCAGCGGCGCGAAGAACACTGAAGCTTTCTTT. Its protein is CSGAKNTEAFF.

The rearrangement links TRBV9 to TRBJ2-3; a weak D match, TRBD1 (5 bases). CDR1 SGDLS and CDR2 YYNGEE come from the germline V gene. Trimming pared 2 bases from V and 0 bases from J, leaving 13 bases between. The CDR3 contains 16 residues. In DNA form, the CDR3 reads TGTGCCAGCAGCGTTGACAGAAAGCCTAGCACAGATACGCAGTATTTT. Amino acids: CASSVDRKPSTDTQYF.

The chain links TRBV18 to TRBJ1-1; weak D call: TRBD1 (6 bases). Germline V lookup: CDR1 KGHSH, CDR2 LQKENI. The CDR3 is made up of 17 amino acids. Trimming left V 3 bases short and J 1 base short, with 18 bases between. CDR3 sequence reads: CASSPLRQAPTNTEAFF. DNA of the CDR3: TGTGCCAGCTCACCCCTACGACAGGCTCCGACGAACACTGAAGCTTTCTTT.

This clone was seen only a few times. The gene calls are TRBV5-1 and TRBJ2-5; a possible D gene is TRBD1 (7 bases). Per germline, CDR1 SGHRS and CDR2 YFSETQ. The CDR3 extends over 15 amino acids. Trimming stripped 0 bases from V and 3 bases from J, with 12 bases between. The CDR3 nucleotides read TGCGCCAGCAGCTTGGGCGGGACAGTCAAAGAGACCCAGTACTTC. Translating it yields CASSLGGTVKETQYF.

V is TRBV7-2 and J is TRBJ1-1; perhaps TRBD1 as D (6 bases). The CDR3 runs 15 residues. Trimming shortened V by 7 bases and J by 2 bases, and 17 bases separated the two germline ends. CDR1 and CDR2 (germline): SGHTA, FQGNSA. CDR3 amino acids: CASTEVTGYNTEAFF. The CDR3 DNA reads TGTGCCAGCACCGAAGTGACAGGCTATAACACTGAAGCTTTCTTT.

The chain carries TRBV15 and TRBJ2-1; a weak D match, TRBD2 (6 bases). The CDR3 is made up of 16 amino acids. Germline-derived CDR1 and CDR2 are LNHNV and YYDKDF (reference sequence). V was cut by 0 bases and J by 3 bases, with 12 bases left in between. CDR3 residues: CATSRDSGVLYNEQFF. DNA for the CDR3: TGTGCCACCAGCAGAGATTCGGGGGTTCTCTACAATGAGCAGTTCTTC.

The V gene is TRBV10-2, the J gene TRBJ2-2; perhaps TRBD1 as D (5 bases). Germline CDR1 and CDR2: WSHSY and SAAADI. V lost 3 bases to trimming and J lost 4 bases, with 9 bases between them. CDR3 length: 14 amino acids. The CDR3 DNA reads as TGCGCCAGCAGTGACGAGACAGTCACCGGGGAGCTGTTTTTT. This sequence encodes CASSDETVTGELFF.

This rearrangement joins TRBV18 to TRBJ2-1; D may be TRBD1 (5 bases). In germline, CDR1 is KGHSH, CDR2 LQKENI. V lost 0 bases to trimming and J lost 2 bases, with 11 bases between them. The CDR3 consists of 16 residues. CDR3 nucleotide sequence: TGTGCCAGCTCACCACCTGGGGCGCCTACCTACAATGAGCAGTTCTTC. Protein: CASSPPGAPTYNEQFF. Variable domain in full (rest from reference TRBV18 and TRBJ2-1): NAGVMQNPRHLVRRRGQEARLRCSPMKGHSHVYWYRQLPEEGLKFMVYLQKENIIDESGMPKERFSAEFPKEGPSILRIQQVVRGDSAAYFCASSPPGAPTYNEQFFGPGTRLTVL.

The J gene is TRBJ2-7, the V gene TRBV7-9, with D perhaps TRBD2 (6 bases). CDR1 is SEHNR and CDR2 is FQNEAQ in the germline V gene (reference sequence). V dropped 5 bases and J dropped 3 bases, with 8 bases sitting between them. CDR3 length: 12 amino acids. The CDR3 loop is CASSMGGYEQYF. In nucleotides, the CDR3 is TGTGCCAGCAGCATGGGGGGCTACGAGCAGTACTTC.

The gene calls are TRBV15 and TRBJ2-5, with D possibly being TRBD2 (5 bases). The CDR3 covers 16 residues. Germline CDR1 is LNHNV and CDR2 is YYDKDF (reference sequence). The V end lost 0 bases, the J end lost 1 base, and 12 bases lay between the germline ends. The CDR3 DNA is TGTGCCACCAGCAGAGAGCCGGGTCTAGCCCAAGAGACCCAGTACTTC. Amino acids: CATSREPGLAQETQYF. Combining the CDR3 with reference TRBV15 and TRBJ2-5 gives the whole variable domain DAMVIQNPRYQVTQFGKPVTLSCSQTLNHNVMYWYQQKSSQAPKLLFHYYDKDFNNEADTPDNFQSRRPNTSFCFLDIRSPGLGDTAMYLCATSREPGLAQETQYFGPGTRLLVL.

J is TRBJ2-1 and V is TRBV6-4; TRBD1 is a possible D gene (6 bases). V lost 10 bases, J lost 0 bases, and 16 bases lay in between. The V gene's germline CDR1 is MRHNA and CDR2 SNTAGT. This CDR3 spans 15 amino acids. The CDR3 nucleotides read TGTGCCATTTCGGACAGACATTACTCCTACAATGAGCAGTTCTTC. Its protein product is CAISDRHYSYNEQFF.

This rearrangement joins TRBV7-2 to TRBJ1-1; TRBD1 aligns across 7 bases. Germline V lookup: CDR1 SGHTA, CDR2 FQGNSA. The CDR3 covers 16 residues. With 5 bases clipped from V and 7 bases from J, the junction kept 16 bases outside the gene matches. The DNA for the CDR3 is TGTGCCAGCAGCACCTGGGGACAGTTGGGGAGTGATGAAGCTTTCTTT. Protein: CASSTWGQLGSDEAFF. Full variable domain (remainder filled in from reference TRBV7-2 and TRBJ1-1): GAGVSQSPSNKVTEKGKDVELRCDPISGHTALYWYRQSLGQGLEFLIYFQGNSAPDKSGLPSDRFSAERTGGSVSTLTIQRTQQEDSAVYLCASSTWGQLGSDEAFFGQGTRLTVV.

The chain links TRBV29-1 to TRBJ1-6; D is ambiguous. The CDR3 has 11 residues. Looked up from germline, CDR1 is SQVTM and CDR2 is ANQGSEA. V lost 4 bases and J lost 5, with 3 bases in between. The CDR3 loop is CSVGDNSPLHF. The DNA of the CDR3 is TGCAGCGTTGGAGATAATTCACCCCTCCACTTT.

This sequence joins TRBV6-4 and TRBJ1-1, with D maybe TRBD1 (6 bases). The length of the CDR3 is 15 residues. Germline CDR1 reads MRHNA; CDR2 reads SNTAGT. V lost 6 bases to trimming and J lost 0 bases, with 14 bases between them. CDR3: CASRRQAFMNTEAFF. CDR3 nucleotides: TGTGCCAGCAGAAGACAGGCTTTTATGAACACTGAAGCTTTCTTT.

This chain joins TRBV30 and TRBJ1-5, with 7 bases matching TRBD1. Germline CDR1 is GTSNPN and CDR2 is SVGIG (reference sequence). J gave up 9 bases and V 1 base, and 3 bases lay outside the gene matches. This CDR3 is 12 amino acids long. Written as DNA, the CDR3 is TGTGCCTGGAGTGGACAGGGAGGGCCCCAGCATTTT. It specifies CAWSGQGGPQHF.

The gene calls are TRBV11-3 and TRBJ2-1; a weak D match, TRBD2 (6 bases). Between the trimmed V and J ends, which lost 2 bases and 8 bases, there was a span of 10 bases. CDR1 is SGHNT, CDR2 YENEEA, per germline. The CDR3 consists of 13 residues. DNA of the CDR3: TGTGCCAGCAGCTTAACTAGCTTTGATGAGCAGTTCTTC. This translates into CASSLTSFDEQFF.

This clone appeared once. J is TRBJ2-3 and V is TRBV18; 11 bases are a match to TRBD2. Germline CDR1 and CDR2: KGHSH and LQKENI. After removal of 3 bases from V and 0 bases from J, the junction contained 2 bases not matched to a gene. The length of the CDR3 is 16 residues. The CDR3 DNA is TGTGCCAGCTCACCCATAGCGGGGGGGAGCACAGATACGCAGTATTTT. Its protein product is CASSPIAGGSTDTQYF.

J is TRBJ1-5 and V is TRBV6-1, with D perhaps matching TRBD1 (5 bases). The CDR3 spans 14 residues. V was pared by 6 bases and J by 3 bases, with 12 bases between. Germline CDR1 and CDR2: MNHNS and SASEGT. CDR3 residues: CASRLRQNNQPQHF. The DNA for the CDR3 is TGTGCCAGCAGGTTAAGACAGAACAATCAGCCCCAGCATTTT.

This rearrangement joins TRBV29-1 to TRBJ1-1; the D is unclear. V shed 4 bases and J shed 5 bases, with 29 bases lying between them. CDR1 SQVTM and CDR2 ANQGSEA come from the germline V gene. The CDR3 consists of 18 residues. For the CDR3, the DNA is TGCAGCGTTGTATACCCCACCGGTAGGTCCAGACTGAGGACTGAAGCTTTCTTT. Protein sequence: CSVVYPTGRSRLRTEAFF.